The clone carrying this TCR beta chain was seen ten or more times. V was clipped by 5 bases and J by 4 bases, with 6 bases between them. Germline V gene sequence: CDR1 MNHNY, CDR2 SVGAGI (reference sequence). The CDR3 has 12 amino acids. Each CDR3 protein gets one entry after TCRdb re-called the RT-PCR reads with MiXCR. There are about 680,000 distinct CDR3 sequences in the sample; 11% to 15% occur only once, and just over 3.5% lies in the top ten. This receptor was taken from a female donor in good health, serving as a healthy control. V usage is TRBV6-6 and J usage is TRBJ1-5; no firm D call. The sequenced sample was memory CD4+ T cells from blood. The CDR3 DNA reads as TGTGCCAGCAGTGAGGTTAATCAGCCCCAGCATTTT. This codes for CASSEVNQPQHF.